Described below is a single TCR beta chain sequence and its context. Its antigen is not known. The record originates from a study of CD8+ T cells in alopecia areata. Across the whole study: Tofacitinib administration persisted for 6 to 18 months, succeeded by 6 months off drug. The study's findings and limits: Tofacitinib yielded significantly lower scalp clonality and fewer expanded CD8+ clones among the top 100.

Treatment described: oral pan-JAK inhibitor, 5-10 mg twice daily. CDR3 length equals 15 residues. V lost 8 bases, J lost 1 base, and 17 bases lay in between. The germline gives CDR1 MNHEY, CDR2 SVGAGI. RNA extraction was followed by reverse transcription into cDNA, which acted as the sequencing template. The method was immunoSEQ multiplex PCR; TCRdb's version includes in-frame clones alone and lacks a portion of them. The sample includes 200,000 to 250,000 clones, around 65% of them seen just once. This chain connects TRBV6-5 to TRBJ1-2; maybe TRBD1 (6 bases). The receptor was derived from a human donor with alopecia areata. The material sequenced was CD4+ T cells sorted from blood, taken at roughly week 45, from a patient treated with tofacitinib. The CDR3 loop is CASSPAGAVNYGYTF. For the CDR3, the DNA is TGTGCCAGCTCCCCGGCGGGGGCGGTTAACTATGGCTACACCTTC.